This TCR beta chain emerged from a study of blood T cell repertoires in COVID-19. As for the study in general: Whether acute or convalescent, the COVID-19 samples came from the United States, Italy and Spain. Sources were T cells, B-cell-depleted T cells, or PBMCs; the material itself was cDNA or gDNA.

TCRdb's copy holds only in-frame clones and misses some; the assay was immunoSEQ multiplex PCR. The sample shows hundreds of thousands of clones, approximately 89% of them seen only once. No more than 2 weeks before study entry, exposed participants had met a case of COVID-19. In germline, CDR1 is MNHEY, CDR2 SVGAGI. Trimming cost V 0 bases and J 4 bases, with 13 bases left between them. This CDR3 is built from 16 residues. Sequenced: PBMCs or T cells enriched from blood (not recorded which). The chain couples TRBV6-5 to TRBJ1-3, with D unresolved. The sequence came from a woman between 45 and 60 years old who had been exposed to COVID-19. The CDR3 DNA reads TGTGCCAGCAGTTACTCACGGGGAGTGGGGGGAAACACCATATATTTT. Protein: CASSYSRGVGGNTIYF.